The sequence of this T cell receptor (beta chain) was determined in a study of blood T cell repertoires in COVID-19. Study-level background: Sites in the United States, Italy and Spain provided acute and convalescent COVID-19 samples. Sample material is recorded as cDNA or gDNA derived from T cells, B-cell-depleted T cells, or PBMCs.

Under the authors' procedure: The assay estimated nucleated cells by amplifying reference gene primers. Clones were read by immunoSEQ multiplex PCR, and TCRdb kept only the in-frame ones, dropping some. That table furnishes V, J and clone size, whereas the DNA furnished D and trimming. There are tens of thousands of clones in the sample; less than 90% occur only once, and over 5.5% lies in the top ten. CDR1 and CDR2 (germline): LGHNA, YNFKEQ. V was pared by 1 base and J by 1 base, with 10 bases between. CDR3 length: 15 residues. This chain connects TRBV4-2 to TRBJ1-1, with no clear D. The sequencing input was peripheral blood. The clonotype comes from a man aged 55 to 70 with active or convalescent COVID-19. As DNA, the CDR3 is TGTGCCAGCAGCCAAGGAATGGGAGAGAACACTGAAGCTTTCTTT. Translated: CASSQGMGENTEAFF.